This TCR beta chain is drawn from a study of blood T cells in healthy people across ages. PBMCs, at least 7 million per sample, were isolated. This CDR3 spans 20 amino acids. V was clipped by 4 bases and J by 0 bases; unmatched bases: 18. Study-wide results and limits: Changes seen in expanded clonotypes were possibly confounded by donor CMV status left unknown.

The second PCR ran about 6 to 12 cycles with a sample-barcoded 5' primer and J-beta primers. Through a template-switch adaptor with 12 random nucleotides, each cDNA molecule received a tag. TCRdb re-derived calls from the 5' RACE reads in MiXCR, one entry per CDR3 protein. The sample shows approximately 800,000 distinct CDR3 sequences, around 34% of them seen only once. A remark on this clonotype: Its antigen is currently unknown.

Material: blood. The TCR sequence derives from a man aged 18 to 29 in good health. The chain recombines TRBV12-3 or TRBV12-4 with TRBJ2-3; 8 bases align to TRBD1. CDR3 sequence reads: CASSSDRNFDRGESTDTQYF. As DNA, the CDR3 is TGTGCCAGCAGTTCCGACCGGAACTTTGACAGGGGAGAAAGCACAGATACGCAGTATTTT.